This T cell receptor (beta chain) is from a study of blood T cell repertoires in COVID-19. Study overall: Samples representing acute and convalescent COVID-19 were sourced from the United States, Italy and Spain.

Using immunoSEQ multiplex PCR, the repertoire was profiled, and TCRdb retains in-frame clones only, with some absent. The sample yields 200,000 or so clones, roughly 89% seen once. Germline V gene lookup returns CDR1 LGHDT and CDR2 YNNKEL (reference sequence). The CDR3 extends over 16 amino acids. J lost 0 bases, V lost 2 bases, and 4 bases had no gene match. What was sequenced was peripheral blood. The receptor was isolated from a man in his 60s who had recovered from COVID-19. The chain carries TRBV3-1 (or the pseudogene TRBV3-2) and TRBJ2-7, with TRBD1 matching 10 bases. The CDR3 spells CASSQTGQGTSYEQYF. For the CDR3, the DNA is TGTGCCAGCAGCCAAACGGGACAGGGGACCTCCTACGAGCAGTACTTC.